A single sample gave rise to the 17 T cell receptor beta chains below, sequenced in a study of T-cell reconstitution after alpha-beta-depleted transplantation in children (dated by TCRdb to between 2015 and 2016). Library preparation used PCR. The data were produced on an Illumina HiSeq 2500. TCR library preparation used molecular barcoding, with unique molecular identifiers applied to normalize quantification of the TCRbeta repertoire. TCRdb redid the processing of the public reads, applying fastp at Q25 and MiXCR, and retained in-frame beta chains. Every CDR3 protein is listed once, alongside the most common genes and DNA of its rows. The sample table shows some 490,000 distinct CDR3 sequences, and under 15% are seen once. The ten largest clones capture 4.5% to 6% of the sample. The source material was PBMCs from the stem cell graft donor, sampled from the stem cell graft. Source of these receptors: a human donor who donated a stem cell graft to a child with combined immunodeficiency.

This clonotype occurred many times. This sequence joins TRBV12-3 or TRBV12-4 and TRBJ2-5; the D call may be TRBD1 or TRBD2 (5 bases each). There are 12 residues in the CDR3. The V gene lost 6 bases and the J gene lost 5 bases, with 10 bases spanning the gap. CDR3 nucleotide sequence: TGTGCCAGCAGCCCGGGGCTCGAGACCCAGTACTTC. Its protein is CASSPGLETQYF.

The genes are TRBV12-3 or TRBV12-4 and TRBJ2-5; maybe TRBD1 (5 bases). Trimming took off 4 bases at V and 10 bases at J, with 16 bases between the two ends. This CDR3 region has 13 residues. CDR3 sequence: CASSSTAPRDQYF. The CDR3 bases are TGTGCCAGCAGTTCGACGGCTCCCAGGGACCAGTACTTC.

The V call is TRBV9, the J call TRBJ1-3, with D possibly TRBD1 on 6 matching bases. CDR1 and CDR2 from the germline V gene are SGDLS and YYNGEE. V shed 3 bases and J shed 2 bases, with 15 bases lying between them. The CDR3 length is 16 residues. The CDR3 reads CASSAEQGRAGNTIYF. CDR3 DNA: TGTGCCAGCAGCGCGGAACAGGGCCGCGCTGGAAACACCATATATTTT.

In this sample, this clonotype turned up a few times. The DNA of the CDR3 is TGCAGTGCTACTTCGGATTCCAGCGGGTCCTACAATGAGCAGTTCTTC. It codes for CSATSDSSGSYNEQFF. The V and J genes are TRBV20-1 and TRBJ2-1, with D perhaps matching TRBD2 (6 bases). Germline values: CDR1 DFQATT, CDR2 SNEGSKA (reference sequence). This CDR3 is built from 16 residues. Trimming pared 4 bases from V and 1 base from J, leaving 17 bases between.

This clonotype showed up just a few times. The chain uses TRBV11-1 and TRBJ2-7; TRBD2 might be the D (6 bases). The length of the CDR3 is 14 residues. Germline values: CDR1 SGHAT, CDR2 FQDESV (reference sequence). The V end was cut by 4 bases, the J end by 2 bases, with 12 bases between. In DNA form, the CDR3 reads TGTGCCAGCAGCTCGGCCGGAGGGGCCTACGAGCAGTACTTC. Translating gives CASSSAGGAYEQYF.

The table lists this clonotype with many counts. This chain uses TRBV12-3 or TRBV12-4 with TRBJ2-7; 11 bases are a match to TRBD1. There are 15 residues in the CDR3. Losses at the gene ends were 6 bases for V and 2 bases for J; bases not matched to a gene: 6. In DNA form, the CDR3 reads TGTGCCAGCAGCCCGGGACAGGGGGGTGCCTACGAGCAGTACTTC. Translated, it gives CASSPGQGGAYEQYF.

There are many counts of this clonotype. The chain couples TRBV4-2 to TRBJ2-5; 12 positions match TRBD2. This CDR3 is 19 amino acids long. Germline V gene lookup returns CDR1 LGHNA and CDR2 YNFKEQ. Germline trimming cut 3 bases from V and 4 bases from J; bases unmatched to any gene: 15. CDR3 protein: CASSHDEASGGEWGETQYF. The CDR3 bases are TGTGCCAGCAGCCATGACGAGGCTAGCGGGGGGGAGTGGGGAGAGACCCAGTACTTC.

This clonotype appeared a few times. The J gene is TRBJ2-3, the V gene TRBV5-1; the match to TRBD2 covers 11 bases. Germline V gene lookup returns CDR1 SGHRS and CDR2 YFSETQ. The J segment lost 3 bases and the V segment lost 0 bases, leaving 6 bases of the junction unmatched. The CDR3 extends over 17 amino acids. CDR3: CASSLDNSGGATDTQYF. The CDR3, as DNA: TGCGCCAGCAGCTTGGATAATAGCGGGGGGGCGACAGATACGCAGTATTTT.

The rearrangement links TRBV15 to TRBJ1-5; D might be TRBD1 (5 bases). The CDR3 runs 14 residues. Deletions cut 3 bases from V and 5 bases from J, with 11 bases between. Germline loops: CDR1 LNHNV, CDR2 YYDKDF (reference sequence). CDR3 protein: CATSRAGDDQPQHF. The CDR3 bases are TGTGCCACCAGCAGGGCCGGGGACGATCAGCCCCAGCATTTT.

In this sample, this clonotype turned up a few times. The rearrangement links TRBV6-1 to TRBJ1-5; tentative D call: TRBD1 (6 bases). Germline V lookup: CDR1 MNHNS, CDR2 SASEGT. This CDR3 has 15 amino acids. Trimming pared 7 bases from V and 2 bases from J, leaving 15 bases between. The CDR3 reads CASTKGGEGNQPQHF. The CDR3 coding sequence is TGTGCCAGCACAAAGGGGGGTGAAGGCAATCAGCCCCAGCATTTT.

In this sample, this clonotype turned up many times. The chain couples TRBV12-3 or TRBV12-4 to TRBJ2-2, with TRBD1 as a possible D gene (6 bases). The CDR3 is 14 residues long. V lost 7 bases and J 0 bases, leaving 9 bases between the germline ends. The DNA of the CDR3 is TGTGCCAGCACACAGGGTTCGAACACCGGGGAGCTGTTTTTT. It specifies CASTQGSNTGELFF.

Many counts were recorded for this clonotype. The gene calls are TRBV4-2 and TRBJ2-7; D gene uncertain. Trimming removed 1 base at V and 3 bases at J, with 10 bases between. Germline V gene sequence: CDR1 LGHNA, CDR2 YNFKEQ. The CDR3 extends over 14 amino acids. CDR3 amino acids: CASSQGPLYYEQYF. The CDR3 DNA sequence: TGTGCCAGCAGCCAAGGCCCACTTTACTACGAGCAGTACTTC.

This clonotype was counted many times. The chain joins TRBV29-1 to TRBJ1-1, with D unresolved. CDR1 is SQVTM and CDR2 is ANQGSEA in the germline V gene. CDR3 size: 13 residues. V was shortened by 7 bases and J by 3 bases, with 15 bases between the two germline ends. The CDR3 protein is CSAPSEGDTEAFF. The DNA for the CDR3 is TGCAGCGCCCCGAGCGAGGGCGACACTGAAGCTTTCTTT.

This clonotype was seen ten or more times. CDR3 coding DNA: TGTGCCAGCAGCCAAACATGGGCTTCATCAGATACGCAGTATTTT. This codes for CASSQTWASSDTQYF. The chain uses TRBV5-6 and TRBJ2-3, with D unresolved. The CDR3 extends over 15 amino acids. Trimming took 4 bases from V and 4 from J, leaving 16 bases between them. Germline values: CDR1 SGHDT, CDR2 YYEEEE.

Ten or more counts support this clonotype. The chain combines TRBV5-1 with TRBJ2-5; 7 bases agree with TRBD1. Trimming removed 4 bases from V and 7 bases from J; junction bases left unmatched: 13. This CDR3 contains 15 residues. Germline V gene data show CDR1 as SGHRS and CDR2 as YFSETQ. Here the CDR3 reads CASSIADRDWGTQYF. CDR3 DNA: TGCGCCAGCAGCATCGCAGACAGGGATTGGGGGACCCAGTACTTC.

The chain employs TRBV4-3 and TRBJ1-1, with TRBD1 as a possible D gene (6 bases). Trimming left V 0 bases short and J 5 bases short, with 25 bases between. Per the germline V gene, CDR1 is LGHNA and CDR2 is YSLEER. This CDR3 comprises 19 residues. The DNA for the CDR3 is TGCGCCAGCAGCCAAGATGGGGTGGGGGGCGCGAGGGGAGAAACTGAAGCTTTCTTT. Translation: CASSQDGVGGARGETEAFF.

This clonotype came up many times. The chain joins TRBV29-1 to TRBJ1-2; the D gene is possibly TRBD1 (6 bases). Germline CDR1 SQVTM, CDR2 ANQGSEA. The CDR3 extends over 18 amino acids. The V end was cut by 0 bases, the J end by 2 bases, with 22 bases between. The CDR3 here is CSVEDLQGRKGHNYGYTF. CDR3 coding DNA: TGCAGCGTTGAAGATCTACAGGGTAGGAAGGGCCACAACTATGGCTACACCTTC.